The 22 T cell receptor beta chains below all came from one sample that was sequenced in a study of cytomegalovirus exposure and HLA in healthy donors. PCR amplification relied on 60 Vbeta primers (plus 13 Jbeta primers). Generated by immunoSEQ multiplex PCR, the TCRdb table keeps only in-frame clones and is missing some. The sample holds about 130,000 clones; about four fifths are singletons and the top ten take 4% to 4.5%. Material: PBMCs. Receptors were obtained from a woman aged 40-49 years in good health and CMV-seronegative.

The genes are TRBV6-1 and TRBJ1-1; 8 bases fit TRBD1. The V and J ends lost 5 bases and 4 bases, in that order; junction bases with no gene match: 6. The V gene's germline CDR1 is MNHNS and CDR2 SASEGT. The CDR3 is 14 residues long. DNA for the CDR3: TGTGCCAGCAGTCCAGGGGGCGCGGGCACTGAAGCTTTCTTT. Its protein is CASSPGGAGTEAFF.

V is TRBV19 and J is TRBJ2-7, with 10 bases lining up with TRBD2. Germline V CDR1 and CDR2: LNHDA, SQIVND (reference sequence). V lost 7 bases, J lost 7 bases, and 13 bases stayed unmatched. The CDR3 has 15 residues. The CDR3 bases are TGTGCCAGTACCTCGGTAGCGGGGGGTCGCCTGGAGCAGTACTTC. Translated, it gives CASTSVAGGRLEQYF.

For the CDR3, the DNA is TGTGCCAGCAGCCCGATGGTCGGCTACGAGCAGTACTTC. Its protein product is CASSPMVGYEQYF. The J gene is TRBJ2-7, the V gene TRBV11-2; D unresolved. CDR3 length equals 13 residues. Germline CDR1 reads SGHAT; CDR2 reads FQNNGV. Trimming left V 5 bases short and J 3 bases short, with 11 bases between. The full variable domain, in which reference TRBV11-2 and TRBJ2-7 provide the parts outside the CDR3, is EAGVAQSPRYKIIEKRQSVAFWCNPISGHATLYWYQQILGQGPKLLIQFQNNGVVDDSQLPKDRFSAERLKGVDSTLKIQPAKLEDSAVYLCASSPMVGYEQYFGPGTRLTVT.

This clone appeared once. The rearrangement uses TRBV5-1 and TRBJ2-3; D may be TRBD2 (6 bases). This CDR3 has 16 amino acids. Looked up from germline, CDR1 is SGHRS and CDR2 is YFSETQ. V lost 4 bases to trimming and J lost 2 bases, with 17 bases between them. CDR3 sequence: CASSPEGRALTDTQYF. CDR3 in DNA: TGCGCCAGCAGCCCGGAGGGTCGGGCGCTCACAGATACGCAGTATTTT. Drawing the rest from reference TRBV5-1 and TRBJ2-3, the complete variable domain is KAGVTQTPRYLIKTRGQQVTLSCSPISGHRSVSWYQQTPGQGLQFLFEYFSETQRNKGNFPGRFSGRQFSNSRSEMNVSTLELGDSALYLCASSPEGRALTDTQYFGPGTRLTVL.

The rearrangement uses TRBV4-3 and TRBJ1-2; 7 bases map to TRBD1. Germline assignment: CDR1 LGHNA and CDR2 YSLEER. V lost 0 bases and J lost 7; bases outside the gene matches: 8. CDR3 length equals 15 residues. Written as DNA, the CDR3 is TGCGCCAGCAGCCAAGATCCCCAGGGGGTCGCTGGCTACACCTTC. Translated: CASSQDPQGVAGYTF.

The chain uses TRBV28 and TRBJ2-3, with TRBD2 matching 10 bases. Losses at the gene ends were 6 bases for V and 4 bases for J; bases not matched to a gene: 7. The length of the CDR3 is 15 residues. Germline V gives CDR1 MDHEN, CDR2 SYDVKM. The CDR3: CASSISGRSSDTQYF. The CDR3 region has the DNA TGTGCCAGCAGCATTAGCGGGAGGTCCTCAGATACGCAGTATTTT. Filled out from reference TRBV28 and TRBJ2-3, the complete variable domain reads DVKVTQSSRYLVKRTGEKVFLECVQDMDHENMFWYRQDPGLGLRLIYFSYDVKMKEKGDIPEGYSVSREKKERFSLILESASTNQTSMYLCASSISGRSSDTQYFGPGTRLTVL.

This chain joins TRBV27 and TRBJ2-7; possible D gene TRBD2, 5 bases. This CDR3 contains 15 residues. Germline lookup yields CDR1 MNHEY and CDR2 SMNVEV (reference sequence). The ends were cut back, 6 bases at V and 1 base at J, with 16 bases in the middle. The CDR3 region has the DNA TGTGCCAGCAGCAGATATCCGGGGTCGTCCTACGAGCAGTACTTC. It is translated as CASSRYPGSSYEQYF.

In regard to this clone: The sample has other DNA sequences that encode this CDR3 too. The rearrangement uses TRBV5-1 and TRBJ1-2; 7 positions agree with TRBD1. The junction had 1 base not matched to a gene; V was cut back by 0 bases and J by 2 bases. CDR3 size: 14 residues. In germline, CDR1 is SGHRS, CDR2 YFSETQ. CDR3 coding DNA: TGCGCCAGCAGCTTGGGGGACAGAAACTATGGCTACACCTTC. Its translation is CASSLGDRNYGYTF.

The chain joins TRBV7-9 to TRBJ2-3; D ambiguous. Germline loops: CDR1 SEHNR, CDR2 FQNEAQ (reference sequence). Between the trimmed V and J ends, which lost 7 bases and 2 bases, there was a span of 4 bases. This CDR3 comprises 11 residues. The CDR3 spells CASINTDTQYF. In DNA form, the CDR3 reads TGTGCCAGCATCAACACAGATACGCAGTATTTT. The full variable domain, with the rest looked up from reference TRBV7-9 and TRBJ2-3, is DTGVSQNPRHKITKRGQNVTFRCDPISEHNRLYWYRQTLGQGPEFLTYFQNEAQLEKSRLLSDRFSAERPKGSFSTLEIQRTEQGDSAMYLCASINTDTQYFGPGTRLTVL.

The rearrangement links TRBV2 to TRBJ2-1; TRBD2 agrees at 15 bases. In germline, CDR1 is SNHLY, CDR2 FYNNEI. The length of the CDR3 is 16 residues. The V gene end was trimmed by 7 bases and the J gene end by 3 bases; junction bases not matched to a gene: 4. The CDR3 protein is CASKGLAGGVYNEQFF. CDR3 nucleotides: TGTGCCAGCAAGGGACTAGCGGGAGGAGTCTACAATGAGCAGTTCTTC.

Note on this clone: At the DNA level, this CDR3 is encoded by other sequences in the same sample as well. The chain uses TRBV6-5 and TRBJ2-2, with D possibly TRBD2 on 5 matching bases. Trimming stripped 0 bases from V and 7 bases from J, with 6 bases between. Germline V gene lookup returns CDR1 MNHEY and CDR2 SVGAGI. The CDR3 consists of 13 residues. The CDR3 region has the DNA TGTGCCAGCAGTTACTCAGGAGGCGGGGAGCTGTTTTTT. Translated: CASSYSGGGELFF.

This clone was recorded only once. This chain joins TRBV5-8 and TRBJ2-1; the D gene is possibly TRBD2 (6 bases). The germline CDR1 and CDR2 sequences are SGHTS and YDEGEE. This CDR3 has 17 residues. Trimming removed 0 bases at V and 9 bases at J, with 22 bases between. The DNA of the CDR3 is TGTGCCAGCAGCTTGGTTGCGGGGCCCCAATTGCGCAGTGAGCAGTTCTTC. Amino acid sequence: CASSLVAGPQLRSEQFF. Drawing the rest from reference TRBV5-8 and TRBJ2-1, the complete variable domain is EAGVTQSPTHLIKTRGQQATLRCSPISGHTSVYWYQQALGLGLQFLLWYDEGEERNRGNFPPRFSGRQFPNYSSELNVNALELEDSALYLCASSLVAGPQLRSEQFFGPGTRLTVL.

V is TRBV9 and J is TRBJ1-6; TRBD1 aligns across 11 bases. From germline, CDR1 is SGDLS and CDR2 YYNGEE. The junction had 6 bases not matched to a gene; V was cut back by 3 bases and J by 10 bases. The CDR3 has 15 amino acids. For the CDR3, the DNA is TGTGCCAGCAGCGCAGGACAGGGGGCGCGGTCACCCCTCCACTTT. Protein sequence: CASSAGQGARSPLHF. Drawing the rest from reference TRBV9 and TRBJ1-6, the complete variable domain is DSGVTQTPKHLITATGQRVTLRCSPRSGDLSVYWYQQSLDQGLQFLIQYYNGEERAKGNILERFSAQQFPDLHSELNLSSLELGDSALYFCASSAGQGARSPLHFGNGTRLTVT.

V and J are TRBV7-8 and TRBJ2-7, with 10 bases identical to TRBD2. Trimming cost V 0 bases and J 5 bases; bases outside gene matches: 10. The CDR3 is made up of 17 amino acids. The V gene's germline CDR1 is SGHVS and CDR2 FQNEAQ. CDR3 in amino acids: CASSLAAIAGGPHEQYF. CDR3 DNA sequence: TGTGCCAGCAGCTTAGCGGCCATAGCGGGAGGTCCCCACGAGCAGTACTTC.

The rearrangement uses TRBV7-3 and TRBJ1-2; 10 nucleotides line up with TRBD1. With 5 bases clipped from V and 4 bases from J, the junction kept 10 bases outside the gene matches. Germline CDR1 is SGHTA and CDR2 is FQGTGA. The CDR3 runs 16 residues. The CDR3 region is CASSPTTTGGAYGYTF. The CDR3 nucleotides read TGTGCCAGCAGCCCGACGACGACAGGGGGCGCCTATGGCTACACCTTC.

This chain uses TRBV6-1 with TRBJ1-3, with unresolved D. There are 13 residues in the CDR3. From germline, CDR1 is MNHNS and CDR2 SASEGT. The germline V and J ends were trimmed by 8 bases and 5 bases, with 13 bases remaining between them. The CDR3 region has the DNA TGTGCCAGCTCCACTGAAGCCAGAAACACCATATATTTT. Its translation is CASSTEARNTIYF.

With respect to this clone: One end of the junction varies from germline; a read error may be responsible. The chain recombines TRBV28 with TRBJ2-3; TRBD2 matches 9 bases. CDR1 and CDR2 from the germline V gene are MDHEN and SYDVKM. The CDR3 sequence is 16 residues long. The CDR3 sequence: CACSPAGTSHTDTQYF. The CDR3 DNA reads TGTGCCTGCAGCCCTGCCGGGACTAGCCACACAGATACGCAGTATTTT.

Written as DNA, the CDR3 is TGTGCCAGCAGATTGACAGGCCTGAACACTGAAGCTTTCTTT. This codes for CASRLTGLNTEAFF. The gene calls are TRBV6-6 and TRBJ1-1, with D possibly being TRBD1 (6 bases). CDR1 is MNHNY, CDR2 SVGAGI, per germline (reference sequence). The CDR3 is made up of 14 amino acids. The V gene lost 6 bases and the J gene lost 0 bases, with 11 bases spanning the gap.

This clone was seen only once. The chain combines TRBV28 with TRBJ2-7, with TRBD2 as a possible D gene (5 bases). The V gene's germline CDR1 is MDHEN and CDR2 SYDVKM. This CDR3 comprises 11 residues. The V end lost 3 bases, the J end lost 6 bases, and 6 bases lay between the germline ends. For the CDR3, the DNA is TGTGCCAGCAGTTTCGGGATCGAGCAGTACTTC. This gives the protein CASSFGIEQYF.

J is TRBJ2-3 and V is TRBV5-1; possibly TRBD2 for D (6 bases). Germline CDR1 and CDR2: SGHRS and YFSETQ. The germline V and J ends were trimmed by 0 bases and 4 bases, with 21 bases remaining between them. The CDR3 consists of 18 residues. The CDR3 loop reads CASSLGSGERWFPDTQYF. The CDR3, as DNA: TGCGCCAGCAGCTTGGGGTCGGGGGAGCGGTGGTTCCCAGATACGCAGTATTTT. Filled out from reference TRBV5-1 and TRBJ2-3, the complete variable domain reads KAGVTQTPRYLIKTRGQQVTLSCSPISGHRSVSWYQQTPGQGLQFLFEYFSETQRNKGNFPGRFSGRQFSNSRSEMNVSTLELGDSALYLCASSLGSGERWFPDTQYFGPGTRLTVL.

V is TRBV13 and J is TRBJ2-4; 8 nucleotides align to TRBD1. V dropped 0 bases and J dropped 8; count of bases not matched to a gene: 9. The CDR3 spans 16 residues. Germline V gene sequence: CDR1 PRHDT, CDR2 FYEKMQ (reference sequence). This chain's CDR3 is CASSLGRTGNLDIQYF. The CDR3 region has the DNA TGTGCCAGCAGCTTAGGCCGGACAGGGAATTTGGACATTCAGTACTTC.

The chain employs TRBV5-1 and TRBJ1-5; D is undetermined. The germline gives CDR1 SGHRS, CDR2 YFSETQ. V lost 1 base and J 3 bases, leaving 8 bases between the germline ends. This CDR3 region has 14 residues. The CDR3: CASSLSGDNQPQHF. CDR3 bases: TGCGCCAGCAGCTTGTCCGGGGACAATCAGCCCCAGCATTTT.